The entry that follows covers one T cell receptor beta chain sequence. The source of the sample is a study of blood T cell repertoires in COVID-19. Looking at the study overall: Donors in the United States, Italy and Spain gave samples during acute or convalescent COVID-19. Sources were T cells, B-cell-depleted T cells, or PBMCs; the material itself was cDNA or gDNA.

This table comes from immunoSEQ multiplex PCR, and its TCRdb copy is limited to in-frame clones, with some not included. The repertoire has approximately 250,000 clones, about nine tenths of them found once; the top ten carry roughly 8%. The clonotype originates from a man between 35 and 55 years old with active or convalescent COVID-19. What was sequenced was peripheral blood.

This chain's CDR3 is CASSQGLAGGYEQYF. The CDR3 coding sequence is TGTGCCAGCAGCCAGGGACTAGCGGGAGGCTACGAGCAGTACTTC. The V call is TRBV5-6, the J call TRBJ2-7; 15 bases are shared with TRBD2. The CDR3 spans 15 residues. Germline-derived CDR1 and CDR2 are SGHDT and YYEEEE. J was trimmed by 3 bases and V by 4 bases; bases with no gene match: 2.